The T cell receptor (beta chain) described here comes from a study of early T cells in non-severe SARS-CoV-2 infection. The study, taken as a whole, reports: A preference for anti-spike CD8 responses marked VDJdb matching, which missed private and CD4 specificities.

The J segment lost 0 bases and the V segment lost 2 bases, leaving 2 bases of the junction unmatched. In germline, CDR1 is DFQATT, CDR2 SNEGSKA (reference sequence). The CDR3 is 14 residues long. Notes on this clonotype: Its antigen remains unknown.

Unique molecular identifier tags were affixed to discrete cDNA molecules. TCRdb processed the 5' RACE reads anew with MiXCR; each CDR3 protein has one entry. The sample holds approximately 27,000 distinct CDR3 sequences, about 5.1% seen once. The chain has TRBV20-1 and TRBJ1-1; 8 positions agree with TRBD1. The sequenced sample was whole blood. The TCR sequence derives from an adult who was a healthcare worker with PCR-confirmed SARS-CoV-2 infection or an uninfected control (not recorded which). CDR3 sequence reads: CSARKTGVNTEAFF. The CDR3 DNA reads TGCAGTGCTAGAAAGACAGGGGTGAACACTGAAGCTTTCTTT.